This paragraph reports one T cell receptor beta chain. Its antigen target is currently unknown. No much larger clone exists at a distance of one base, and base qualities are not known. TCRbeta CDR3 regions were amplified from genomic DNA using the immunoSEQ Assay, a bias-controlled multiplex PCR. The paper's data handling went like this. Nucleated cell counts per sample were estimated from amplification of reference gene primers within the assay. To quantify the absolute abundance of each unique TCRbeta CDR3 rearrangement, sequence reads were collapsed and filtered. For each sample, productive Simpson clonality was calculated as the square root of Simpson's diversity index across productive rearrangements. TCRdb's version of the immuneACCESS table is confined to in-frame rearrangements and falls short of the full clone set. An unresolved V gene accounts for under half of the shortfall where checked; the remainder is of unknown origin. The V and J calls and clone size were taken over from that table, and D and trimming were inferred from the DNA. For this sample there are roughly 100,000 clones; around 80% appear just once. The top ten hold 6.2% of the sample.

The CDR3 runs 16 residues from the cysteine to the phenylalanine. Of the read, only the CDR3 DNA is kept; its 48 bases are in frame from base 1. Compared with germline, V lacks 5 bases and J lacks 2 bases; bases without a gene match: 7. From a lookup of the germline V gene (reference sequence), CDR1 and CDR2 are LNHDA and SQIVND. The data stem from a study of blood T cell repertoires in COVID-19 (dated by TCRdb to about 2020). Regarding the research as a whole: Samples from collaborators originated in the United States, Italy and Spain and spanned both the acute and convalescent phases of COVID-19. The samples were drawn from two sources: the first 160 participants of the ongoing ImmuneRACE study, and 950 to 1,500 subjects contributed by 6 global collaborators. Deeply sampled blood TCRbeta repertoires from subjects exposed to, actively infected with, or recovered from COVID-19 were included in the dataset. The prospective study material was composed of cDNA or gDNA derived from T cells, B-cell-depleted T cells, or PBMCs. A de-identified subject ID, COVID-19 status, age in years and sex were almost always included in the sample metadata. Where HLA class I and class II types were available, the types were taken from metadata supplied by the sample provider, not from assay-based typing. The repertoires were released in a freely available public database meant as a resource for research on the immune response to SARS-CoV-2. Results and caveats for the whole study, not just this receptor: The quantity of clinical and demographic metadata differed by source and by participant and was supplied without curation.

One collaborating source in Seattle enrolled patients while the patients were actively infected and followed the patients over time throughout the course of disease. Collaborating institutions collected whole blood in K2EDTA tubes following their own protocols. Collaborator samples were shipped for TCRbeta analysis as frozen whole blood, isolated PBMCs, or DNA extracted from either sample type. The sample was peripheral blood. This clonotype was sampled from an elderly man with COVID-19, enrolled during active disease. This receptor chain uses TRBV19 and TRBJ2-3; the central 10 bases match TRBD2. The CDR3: CASSGSGRTFTDTQYF. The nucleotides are TGTGCCAGTAGTGGTAGCGGGAGGACCTTCACAGATACGCAGTATTTT.